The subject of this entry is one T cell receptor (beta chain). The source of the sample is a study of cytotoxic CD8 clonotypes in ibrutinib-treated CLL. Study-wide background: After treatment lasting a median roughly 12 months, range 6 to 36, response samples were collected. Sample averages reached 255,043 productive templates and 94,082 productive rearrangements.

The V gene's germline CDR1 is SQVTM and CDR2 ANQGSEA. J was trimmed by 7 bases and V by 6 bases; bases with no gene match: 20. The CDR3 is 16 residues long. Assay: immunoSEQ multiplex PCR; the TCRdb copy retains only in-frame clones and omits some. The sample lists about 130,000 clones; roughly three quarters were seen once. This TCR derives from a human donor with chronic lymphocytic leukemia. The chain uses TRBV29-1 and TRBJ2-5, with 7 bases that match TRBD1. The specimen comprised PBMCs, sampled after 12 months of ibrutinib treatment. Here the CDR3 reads CSVEIGRGFPVGTQYF. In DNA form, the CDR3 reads TGCAGCGTGGAAATCGGCAGGGGGTTCCCGGTTGGGACCCAGTACTTC.